Sequencing of this T cell receptor (beta chain) was carried out in a study of T cells after yellow fever vaccination. Details on this clonotype: Its antigen is undetermined.

CDR1 is SGHVS, CDR2 FNYEAQ, per germline. CDR3 length equals 15 residues. J gave up 4 bases and V 5 bases, and 10 bases lay outside the gene matches. Template switching by 5'RACE produced TCR cDNA, adding a universal primer site and UMIs. TCRdb reprocessed the 5' RACE reads via MiXCR and lists one record per CDR3 protein. Among about 180,000 distinct CDR3 sequences listed, roughly 6.2% were seen once. Study-wide results and limits: Boosting was followed by the reappearance of most primary-vaccination clones (approximately 95% CD4, more than 70% CD8). Weaker overall, the secondary response nonetheless peaked faster (day 5 versus 15). Any FACS-sorted repertoire could hold abundant clonotypes that contaminate it from the bulk population.

The specimen comprised CD4+ T cells sorted from PBMCs, sampled on the day of the first yellow fever vaccination. This receptor was obtained from a man younger than 30 who received the YFV17D yellow fever vaccine. The chain has TRBV7-6 and TRBJ2-5, with 7 nucleotides matching TRBD1. The CDR3 sequence is CASSRGGQGVETQYF. In DNA, the CDR3 is TGTGCCAGCAGCCGCGGTGGGCAGGGGGTAGAGACCCAGTACTTC.